This TCR beta chain stems from a study of spatial heterogeneity in lung cancer. Study-level information: Alpha-chain sequences were consistently detected in smaller numbers than beta-chain sequences. Regarding the study as a whole: Follow-up blood showed ubiquitous expanded tumor TCRs less than blood at resection did.

Per the germline V gene, CDR1 is PRHDT and CDR2 is FYEKMQ (reference sequence). V dropped 2 bases and J dropped 0 bases, with 2 bases sitting between them. The CDR3 covers 13 residues. Details on this clonotype: Its antigen is unidentified.

Time point here: sample taken at primary tumor resection. Unsorted whole RNA from tumor, nontumor lung or frozen PBMC underwent sequencing. Samples came from about 72 TRACERx patients with untreated early-stage lung cancer. MiXCR, run by TCRdb on the 5' RACE reads, gives a single entry per CDR3 protein. The sample holds about 17,000 distinct CDR3 sequences; about a fifth are singletons and the top ten take under 20%. This material consisted of PBMCs, taken at surgery. The rearrangement joins TRBV13 to TRBJ1-3; D is uncertain. The sequence came from a female donor with early-stage non-small cell lung cancer. CDR3 in amino acids: CASSLNSGNTIYF. CDR3 DNA: TGTGCCAGCAGCTTAAACTCTGGAAACACCATATATTTT.